This T cell receptor (beta chain) was sequenced during a study of CXCR3-negative and CXCR3-positive naive CD8 T cells (dated by TCRdb to between 2018 and 2021). A note on the overall study: In total, about 135 million TRB reads were obtained, corresponding to roughly 1.5 +/- 0.3 million reads per library. Diversity and physicochemical repertoire analyses covered about a dozen donors pooled from two independent experiments. The TRBV-TRBJ cluster analysis covered naive subsets from 5 or 6 donors and memory cells from 3 donors.

Each CD8+ T cell subset was flow-sorted in triplicate, with roughly 330,000 cells per subset placed directly into RLT lysis buffer. To keep memory contaminants out, a stringent definition of naive CD8+ T cells was applied: CD45RO-CCR7+CD27+CD95-. Using standard density gradient centrifugation, peripheral blood mononuclear cells were isolated from buffy coats. A FACSAria III was used to flow-sort naive CXCR3-negative and CXCR3-positive CD8+ T cells. Total RNA was extracted from sorted cells using an RNeasy Mini Kit. The instrument given in TCRdb is NextSeq 550. The Human TCR Profiling Kit (MiLaboratory) was used to make UMI-labeled 5' RACE TRB cDNA libraries. The full amount of extracted RNA was used for cDNA synthesis, and the full amount of resulting cDNA was used for PCR amplification. The libraries were made side by side, with each library going through the same number of PCR cycles. As for the original processing: MIGEC and MiXCR extracted about 50,000 +/- 10,000 unique UMI-labeled TRB cDNA molecules per library, requiring at least two reads per UMI. On average, about 40,000 +/- 10,000 functional in-frame TRB CDR3 nucleotide clonotypes lacking stop codons were found per library. Diversity metrics, including normalized Shannon-Wiener and Chao1, were computed in VDJtools after downsampling to 5000 UMI-labeled TRB molecules per sample. VDJtools was used to calculate clonotype-size-weighted physicochemical properties of the central five CDR3 residues, namely interaction energy, strength, volume and Kidera factor 4. TCRdb reprocessed the sequencing reads and holds a single record per CDR3 protein sequence, with no DNA. These V and J calls rely on TCRdb rather than the paper's analysis. The sample table gives 70,000 to 95,000 distinct CDR3 sequences. Of the sample, around 1.5% is held by the ten largest clones.

To note about this clonotype: The specificity of this receptor is unknown.

Overall study results and their limits: Freshly isolated PBMCs were used for most assays because CXCR3 expression went down partially after cryopreservation. Both naive subsets had comparably high repertoire diversity, while memory CD8+ T cells had much lower repertoire diversity. Within the same donor, TRBV-TRBJ usage looked similar between naive CXCR3-negative and CXCR3-positive cells, but memory cells had distinct patterns. Because surface CD5, which is linked to self-reactivity in mice, was comparable between the naive subsets, TCR interaction strength was also inferred from TRB CDR3 physicochemical properties. TRB CDR3s from CXCR3-positive naive cells showed higher hydrophobicity (lower Kidera factor 4), lower energy, and higher strength and volume indices than CXCR3-negative naive cells.

CDR1 and CDR2 are drawn from the germline V gene (reference sequence): DFQATT, SNEGSKA. The CDR3 numbers 12 residues from cysteine through phenylalanine. No DNA was logged. This chain is built from TRBV20-1 and TRBJ1-1. This TCR was sampled from a human donor in good health. Some clones in this sample may be carry-over from other donors' samples. The sequenced material came from naive CXCR3- CD8+ T cells from blood. The label giving this sample's cell subset or site can be read as: CD45RO-CCR7+CD27+CD95- naive CD8+ T cells lacking CXCR3 (TNR3-). The CDR3 is CSEEGSHTEAFF.